Listed below are T cell receptor beta chains from one sample, sequenced in a study of response to subunit inactivated influenza vaccine. TCRdb reprocessed the RT-PCR reads with MiXCR, giving one entry per CDR3 protein. This table holds 300,000 to 350,000 distinct CDR3 sequences, approximately 20% found once. The material was PBMCs from blood, obtained about 20 months after vaccination. Every receptor here comes from a man between 45 and 75 years old who received an inactivated influenza vaccine. Both conserved end residues are part of each CDR3. The D gene is left open where the match is weak.

TRBJ2-5 | TRBV6-1 | - | CASSPGAQETQYF
TRBJ1-2 | TRBV4-3 | - | CASSQDYRLYSYGYTF
TRBJ1-1 | TRBV7-9 | - | CASSVTADTEAFF
TRBJ1-6 | TRBV5-6 | TRBD1 | CASSTGTGGSPLHF
TRBJ2-7 | TRBV12-3/TRBV12-4 | TRBD2 | CASRPGLAGSFTSYEQYF
TRBJ1-1 | TRBV7-2 | - | CASSLRGATNTEAFF
TRBJ1-3 | TRBV12-3/TRBV12-4 | - | CASSLAGGNTIYF
TRBJ1-5 | TRBV5-5 | TRBD1 | CASSRTGTAQPQHF
TRBJ1-5 | TRBV29-1 | - | CSVTDSSSSNQPQHF
TRBJ2-1 | TRBV10-3 | TRBD1 | CAIRPGQNSNEQFF
TRBJ1-1 | TRBV7-9 | - | CASALGTEAFF
TRBJ1-5 | TRBV5-1 | TRBD1 | CASSDGTGRDQPQHF
TRBJ2-3 | TRBV5-1 | - | CASSQIPGADTQYF
TRBJ2-3 | TRBV12-3/TRBV12-4 | TRBD2 | CASSNGLAVDTDTQYF
TRBJ2-2 | TRBV24-1 | - | CATQAPGRTNTGELFF
TRBJ1-2 | TRBV4-1 | TRBD1 | CASSQAIQGNGGYTF
TRBJ1-1 | TRBV7-8 | TRBD1 | CASSSRGTGRNTEAFF
TRBJ1-4 | TRBV20-1 | TRBD1 | CSASHAGTGAEKLFF
TRBJ1-5 | TRBV9 | - | CASSVGGVRGEPQHF
TRBJ1-1 | TRBV12-3/TRBV12-4 | - | CASSSLGSFEDTEAFF
TRBJ1-5 | TRBV18 | TRBD1 | CASSAGQSNQPQHF
TRBJ2-1 | TRBV4-2 | TRBD2 | CASSQDPAGGYEQFF
TRBJ2-1 | TRBV5-1 | - | CASSLMASGNNEQFF
TRBJ2-1 | TRBV14 | TRBD1 | CASSLRPDRFYNEQFF
TRBJ1-1 | TRBV25-1 | - | CASSGIRVTEAFF
TRBJ1-5 | TRBV28 | - | CASSLSGGNNQPQHF
TRBJ1-2 | TRBV12-3/TRBV12-4 | - | CASSLGHSNYGYTF
TRBJ1-1 | TRBV10-3 | - | CAIRLTGNTEAFF
TRBJ2-2 | TRBV4-1 | TRBD2 | CASSQDITGGPGELFF
TRBJ1-1 | TRBV2 | - | CASSVQAGWDTEAFF
TRBJ2-5 | TRBV4-3 | - | CASSQDPTPQETQYF
TRBJ2-5 | TRBV15 | TRBD1 | CATSRDPGGETQYF
TRBJ2-5 | TRBV18 | TRBD1 | CASGQVSETQYF
TRBJ2-5 | TRBV6-5 | - | CASSGLRETQYF
TRBJ1-1 | TRBV20-1 | - | CSARGLTEAFF
TRBJ1-4 | TRBV23-1 | - | CASRSRGCDIEKLFF
TRBJ1-4 | TRBV5-1 | - | CASRRQPSNEKLFF
TRBJ2-3 | TRBV4-1 | TRBD1 | CASSQPGQGAPDTQYF
TRBJ2-7 | TRBV27 | TRBD2 | CAAGLASYEQYF
TRBJ1-2 | TRBV5-4 | - | CASSLRAGNYGYTF
TRBJ1-3 | TRBV7-9 | - | CASSASVGYGNTIYF
TRBJ2-3 | TRBV12-5 | - | CASGPESADTQYF
TRBJ2-5 | TRBV4-1 | TRBD2 | CAGSGTTSERRGTQYF
TRBJ1-5 | TRBV4-1 | - | CASSLDRNSNQPQHF
TRBJ1-3 | TRBV10-3 | TRBD1 | CAVLDRGISGNTIYF
TRBJ1-1 | TRBV5-4 | - | CASSLGRANTEAFF
TRBJ1-5 | TRBV6-5 | TRBD1 | CASSYSGDRVGQPQHF
TRBJ2-7 | TRBV21-1 | - | CASSKEWGDDEQYF
TRBJ2-5 | TRBV5-1 | - | CASSLGGREPTAETQYF
TRBJ1-2 | TRBV20-1 | - | CSAAAVQGTSSNFLYGYTF
TRBJ1-6 | TRBV21-1 | - | CASKQGLDSDSPLHF
TRBJ2-4 | TRBV18 | - | CASSPPWNLAKNIQYF
TRBJ1-4 | TRBV6-1 | - | CASSKRPEFGLNEKLFF